The rows below give T cell receptor beta chains drawn from one sample of a study of control samples from healthy donors and cancer patients. Repertoires were generated with immunoSEQ multiplex PCR, while TCRdb's copy carries only in-frame clones and drops some. The table has 190,000 or so clones, around 93% seen once. Sequencing was done on a sample of blood. All receptors derive from a young man in good health. CDR3s leave out the opening cysteine and the closing phenylalanine or tryptophan.

j_call,v_call,cdr3_aa
TRBJ1-1,TRBV30,ACQQVAEAF
TRBJ2-7,TRBV5-1,ASSLQPGQGYEQY
TRBJ2-2,TRBV7-9,ASSKQGISGELF
TRBJ2-2,TRBV5-1,ASSSSTGGAGTGELF
TRBJ2-2,TRBV7-9,ASSHPTGAPNTGELF
TRBJ1-4,TRBV14,ASSLRDYNEKLF
TRBJ1-2,TRBV6-1,ASSEEGGRYGYT
TRBJ2-5,TRBV6-2/TRBV6-3,ASSSILETGGSQETQY
TRBJ1-4,TRBV7-9,ASSQLGLAEKLF
TRBJ2-7,TRBV14,ASSQEFRLGQY
TRBJ1-2,TRBV5-1,ASRESDYGYT
TRBJ1-5,TRBV18,ASSPGGLSNQPQH
TRBJ2-4,TRBV12-3/TRBV12-4,ASSLGAQNIQY
TRBJ1-5,TRBV6-1,ASSERKGSQPQH
TRBJ2-5,TRBV7-2,ASSQTARGTETQY
TRBJ1-2,TRBV5-1,ASSLVPAGSMGGYT
TRBJ2-7,TRBV2,ASLGTGNYEQY
TRBJ1-5,TRBV28,ASSPLGTLNTQH
TRBJ2-7,TRBV10-3,AIKNRGDSYEQY
TRBJ1-2,TRBV12-3/TRBV12-4,ATDRPGTVGYT
TRBJ1-1,TRBV5-4,ASSLGGQGHTEAF
TRBJ2-3,TRBV5-1,ASSLEGSADTQY
TRBJ2-6,TRBV28,ASSVNRGIRSPGANVLT
TRBJ2-1,TRBV18,ASSPTGPADEQF
TRBJ1-1,TRBV2,ASSEVGGTEAF
TRBJ1-4,TRBV3-1/TRBV3-2,ASSPNSSRGLRNEKLF
TRBJ1-1,TRBV30,AWAGANTEAF
TRBJ1-2,TRBV5-4,ASSAGAGVRGYT
TRBJ2-1,TRBV3-1/TRBV3-2,ASSHSGTRGMSNEQF
TRBJ2-2,TRBV5-1,ASSLLVSRVNTGELF
TRBJ2-5,TRBV10-2,ASLGLGISGGAPEETQY
TRBJ2-1,TRBV7-3,ASSHPGNEQF